Here is one TCR beta chain with its context. The record originates from a study of shared clonotypes between healthy human individuals. Selected positively for CCR7 and CD45RO-negative, naive CD8 cells excluded terminally differentiated effector memory CD45RA+ cells. Profiled with immunoSEQ multiplex PCR; TCRdb holds only in-frame clones, not every one. The data contain about 1,800,000 clones, around 96% of them singletons. The CDR3 has 16 amino acids. The V gene's germline CDR1 is LGHNA and CDR2 YNFKEQ. V lost 0 bases and J lost 2; bases outside the gene matches: 4. Material for sequencing was naive CD8+ T cells sorted from blood. The chain carries TRBV4-2 and TRBJ2-7; TRBD2 matches at 10 bases. The receptor comes from a man aged 18 to 30 in good health. The CDR3 reads CASSQEHSGGAYEQYF. CDR3 nucleotides: TGTGCCAGCAGCCAAGAGCACAGCGGGGGGGCCTACGAGCAGTACTTC.